These T cell receptor beta chains were read from a single sample in a study of blood T cell repertoires in COVID-19. The assay was immunoSEQ multiplex PCR, and TCRdb's table has in-frame clones only and misses some. This table holds about 140,000 clones, more than 75% found once. The sample taken for sequencing was peripheral blood. Receptors were obtained from a woman at least 80 years old with acute or convalescent COVID-19. CDR3s include the opening cysteine and the closing phenylalanine or tryptophan. Fields, in order: J gene, clone size, V gene, D gene, CDR3 protein, CDR3 DNA. The D gene is left open where the match is weak. Size tells how often a clone was seen (once, few, many) or the class of an expanded clone, and some rows leave it out.

TRBJ1-4 - TRBV5-1 TRBD1 CASSWSTGPNEKLFF TGCGCCAGCAGCTGGTCGACAGGGCCAAATGAAAAACTGTTTTTT
TRBJ2-1 - TRBV19 - CASSMDDFGSYNEQFF TGTGCCAGTAGTATGGATGACTTCGGCTCCTACAATGAGCAGTTCTTC
TRBJ2-1 once TRBV15 TRBD2 CATSRDTSGTDEQFF TGTGCCACCAGCAGAGATACTAGCGGGACGGACGAGCAGTTCTTC
TRBJ2-5 few TRBV10-3 - CAISASDSQETQYF TGTGCCATCAGTGCATCGGACTCGCAAGAGACCCAGTACTTC
TRBJ1-1 - TRBV28 - CASSLLGRSGGTEAFF TGTGCCAGCAGTTTATTAGGAAGGTCCGGAGGGACTGAAGCTTTCTTT
TRBJ2-7 - TRBV5-1 TRBD2 CASSLAGGAGGSYEQYF TGCGCCAGCAGCTTGGCCGGAGGAGCGGGGGGAAGTTACGAGCAGTACTTC
TRBJ2-7 - TRBV7-8 - CASYPSVGRGVLDEQYF TGTGCCAGCTATCCTTCGGTGGGCAGGGGCGTTTTAGACGAGCAGTACTTC
TRBJ2-2 - TRBV20-1 TRBD2 CSASRLAGGVNTGELFF TGCAGTGCTAGTCGACTCGCGGGGGGGGTGAACACCGGGGAGCTGTTTTTT
TRBJ1-1 - TRBV6-1 - CASSEYWRGSTEAFF TGTGCCAGCAGTGAGTATTGGCGGGGGAGCACTGAAGCTTTCTTT
TRBJ2-7 - TRBV5-1 TRBD1 CASSWGTGGHEQYF TGCGCCAGCAGCTGGGGGACAGGGGGCCACGAGCAGTACTTC
TRBJ2-7 - TRBV4-1 - CASSLTTGAYEQYF TGCGCCAGCAGCCTGACGACAGGAGCCTACGAGCAGTACTTC
TRBJ1-2 - TRBV4-1 - CASSLLKTGPVGYTF TGCGCCAGCAGCCTCCTTAAAACAGGGCCGGTTGGCTACACCTTC
TRBJ1-3 - TRBV7-9 - CASSFGGIAGNTIYF TGTGCCAGCAGCTTCGGGGGAATCGCGGGAAACACCATATATTTT
TRBJ2-7 - TRBV10-1 TRBD2 CASSDPRTSGSFQYF TGCGCCAGCAGTGATCCCCGGACTAGCGGGAGCTTTCAGTACTTC
TRBJ2-5 - TRBV12-5 TRBD2 CASGWGTSGRAEETQYF TGTGCTAGTGGTTGGGGGACTAGCGGGAGGGCCGAAGAGACCCAGTACTTC
TRBJ1-1 - TRBV4-1 TRBD1 CASSQELALQDRGFAEAFF TGCGCCAGCAGCCAAGAGTTAGCCCTACAGGACAGGGGCTTCGCTGAAGCTTTCTTT
TRBJ1-2 - TRBV7-9 - CATKGDGYTF TGTGCCACCAAGGGAGATGGCTACACCTTC
TRBJ2-1 few TRBV4-1 TRBD2 CASSQVVKTSGTEQFF TGCGCCAGCAGCCAAGTAGTCAAGACTAGCGGGACCGAGCAGTTCTTC
TRBJ2-3 - TRBV18 TRBD2 CASSGGTSGPDTQYF TGTGCCAGCTCGGGCGGGACTAGCGGCCCAGATACGCAGTATTTT
TRBJ2-7 - TRBV5-4 TRBD1 CASSRDREYEQYF TGTGCCAGCAGCCGGGACAGGGAGTACGAGCAGTACTTC
TRBJ1-5 - TRBV2 TRBD1 CASSGGTDNQPQHF TGTGCCAGCAGTGGAGGGACAGACAATCAGCCCCAGCATTTT
TRBJ2-3 - TRBV11-2 TRBD2 CASSLGYGASGFTDTQYF TGTGCCAGCAGCTTAGGGTACGGGGCTAGCGGATTCACAGATACGCAGTATTTT
TRBJ2-7 - TRBV11-2 TRBD1 CASSLVGQSEQYF TGTGCCAGCAGCTTAGTGGGACAGAGCGAGCAGTACTTC
TRBJ2-7 - TRBV19 TRBD1 CASSPWGGTGGFEQYF TGTGCCAGTAGTCCCTGGGGCGGGACAGGGGGCTTCGAGCAGTACTTC
TRBJ2-1 - TRBV11-2 - CASSLAHSYNEQFF TGTGCCAGCAGCTTAGCCCACTCCTACAATGAGCAGTTCTTC
TRBJ1-2 - TRBV11-2 - CASSPSASYYGYTF TGTGCCAGCAGCCCCTCAGCTAGCTACTATGGCTACACCTTC
TRBJ1-2 - TRBV4-1 - CASRTFGGPAAKNYGYTF TGCGCCAGCCGCACCTTCGGGGGGCCGGCCGCCAAGAACTATGGCTACACCTTC
TRBJ2-2 once TRBV5-4 - CASSLRTATNTGELFF TGTGCCAGCAGCCTCCGGACAGCGACGAACACCGGGGAGCTGTTTTTT
TRBJ2-7 - TRBV3-1/TRBV3-2 TRBD1 CASSQNPGQGEQYF TGTGCCAGCAGCCAAAACCCCGGACAGGGCGAGCAGTACTTC
TRBJ2-7 few TRBV28 TRBD2 CASSLAGVTYEQYF TGTGCCAGCAGCCTAGCGGGAGTAACCTACGAGCAGTACTTC
TRBJ1-1 - TRBV28 - CASSLLFSRPEGTEAFF TGTGCCAGCAGTTTATTGTTTTCTAGGCCGGAGGGCACTGAAGCTTTCTTT
TRBJ2-7 - TRBV5-6 TRBD1 CASSEGQGLPYEQYF TGTGCCAGCAGCGAAGGACAGGGCCTTCCCTACGAGCAGTACTTC
TRBJ1-3 - TRBV10-2 - CASSEQEVGGNTIYF TGCGCCAGCAGTGAGCAAGAGGTCGGGGGAAACACCATATATTTT
TRBJ2-6 - TRBV7-9 - CASSRGAVGANVLTF TGTGCCAGCAGCCGCGGGGCGGTTGGGGCCAACGTCCTGACTTTC
TRBJ1-1 - TRBV18 TRBD1 CASSPGQGIRAFF TGTGCCAGCTCACCCGGACAGGGGATTAGAGCTTTCTTT
TRBJ2-6 - TRBV18 TRBD1 CASSPGQGLSGANVLTF TGTGCCAGCTCACCGGGACAGGGTTTATCCGGGGCCAACGTCCTGACTTTC
TRBJ2-7 - TRBV9 TRBD2 CASSPPLAGYHEQYF TGTGCCAGCAGCCCCCCACTAGCGGGATACCACGAGCAGTACTTC
TRBJ1-1 - TRBV27 TRBD1 CASSLDRDGSTEAFF TGTGCCAGCAGTCTAGACAGGGACGGGAGCACTGAAGCTTTCTTT
TRBJ2-1 once TRBV27 TRBD2 CASSPRGGRYNEQFF TGTGCCAGCAGTCCGCGGGGGGGCCGTTACAATGAGCAGTTCTTC
TRBJ1-2 - TRBV7-9 - CASSLAREGTF TGTGCCAGCAGCTTAGCGCGAGAGGGTACCTTC
TRBJ1-2 - TRBV18 TRBD1 CASSTGGNYGYTF TGTGCCAGCTCAACAGGGGGCAACTATGGCTACACCTTC
TRBJ2-3 once TRBV9 TRBD2 CASSARLAGVSDTQYF TGTGCCAGCAGCGCCAGATTAGCGGGAGTATCAGATACGCAGTATTTT
TRBJ2-6 - TRBV24-1 - CATSDHTGSAGANVLTF TGTGCCACCAGTGATCACACGGGATCAGCCGGGGCCAACGTCCTGACTTTC
TRBJ2-6 once TRBV21-1 - CASSKGGQGAGANVLTF TGTGCCAGCAGCAAAGGGGGACAGGGAGCTGGGGCCAACGTCCTGACTTTC
TRBJ1-1 - TRBV30 - CAWSRQENTEAFF TGTGCCTGGAGTCGACAGGAGAACACTGAAGCTTTCTTT
TRBJ2-3 - TRBV24-1 TRBD1 CATGGTGTISTDTQYF TGTGCCACCGGCGGGACAGGGACTATATCCACAGATACGCAGTATTTT
TRBJ2-1 few TRBV27 - CASSLIGVNEQFF TGTGCCAGCAGTTTAATCGGGGTTAATGAGCAGTTCTTC
TRBJ2-3 - TRBV11-2 TRBD2 CASSLGGGRTDTQYF TGTGCCAGCAGCTTAGGGGGAGGGCGCACAGATACGCAGTATTTT
TRBJ2-7 - TRBV5-1 TRBD1 CASSFSRGLVYEQYF TGCGCCAGCAGCTTTAGCAGGGGGCTCGTCTACGAGCAGTACTTC
TRBJ2-1 - TRBV27 TRBD2 CASSLFGLAGEYNEQFF TGTGCCAGCAGTTTATTTGGCCTAGCGGGGGAGTACAATGAGCAGTTCTTC
TRBJ2-3 - TRBV5-1 TRBD2 CASSLRLAGFTDTQYF TGCGCCAGCAGCTTAAGGCTAGCGGGGTTTACAGATACGCAGTATTTT
TRBJ2-5 - TRBV18 - CASSPSLTQYF TGTGCCAGCTCACCAAGCTTGACCCAGTACTTC
TRBJ2-7 few TRBV4-1 - CASSRRTDSYEQYF TGCGCCAGCAGCCGGCGGACAGACTCCTACGAGCAGTACTTC